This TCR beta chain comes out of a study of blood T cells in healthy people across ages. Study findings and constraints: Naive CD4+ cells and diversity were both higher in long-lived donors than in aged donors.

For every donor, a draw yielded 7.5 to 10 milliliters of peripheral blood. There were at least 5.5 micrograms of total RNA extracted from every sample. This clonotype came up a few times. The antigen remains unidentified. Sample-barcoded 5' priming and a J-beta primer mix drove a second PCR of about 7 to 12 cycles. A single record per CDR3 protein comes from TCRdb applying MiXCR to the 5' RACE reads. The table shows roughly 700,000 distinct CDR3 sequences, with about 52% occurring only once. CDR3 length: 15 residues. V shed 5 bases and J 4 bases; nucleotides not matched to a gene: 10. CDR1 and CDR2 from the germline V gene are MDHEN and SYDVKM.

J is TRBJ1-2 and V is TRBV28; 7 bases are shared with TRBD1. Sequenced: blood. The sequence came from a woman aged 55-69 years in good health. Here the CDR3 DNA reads TGTGCCAGCAGTGGTCGACAGGGCGGGGCCTATGGCTACACCTTC. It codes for CASSGRQGGAYGYTF.